This T cell receptor beta chain was sequenced for a study of shared clonotypes between healthy human individuals (dated by TCRdb to between 2020 and 2021). Broadly, across the study: The cohort comprised a couple of women and a few men aged 18 to 49 years. Per donor, leukapheresis produced somewhere between about 0.9 and 9.5 billion PBMCs. Libraries were prepared and TCR repertoires were sequenced by different laboratories using diverse techniques, in order to increase sequencing depth and limit assay-specific biases. Blood TCR repertoires of roughly five healthy adults were deeply sequenced to estimate repertoire size and the extent of clonotype sharing between individuals. For each donor, three plates each were used for CD4 naive and CD4 memory, two plates were used for CD8 naive, and one plate was used for CD8 memory. Results and caveats for the whole study, not just this receptor: When several donors were compared, the shared fraction of clonotypes was roughly 5% for naive CD4, over 3% for naive CD8, 2% to 2.5% for memory CD4, and around 0.4% for memory CD8. The genetic and exposure-history diversity represented was limited by the small number of donors. Sampling was restricted to blood, and TCR repertoires in tissues likely differ from the TCR repertoires found in blood. Pairwise subsampling indicated that sequencing depth was expected to affect the degree of clonotype sharing among donors. Incomplete sequencing was indicated by rarefaction of sorted-subset datasets, despite the large sequencing depth. Higher generation probabilities were observed for clonotypes shared by all four sorted-subset donors than for non-shared clonotypes. Estimated clonotype richness was generally larger for naive than for memory subsets.

In regard to this clone: There is no known antigen for this receptor. Base quality data are lacking; no much larger clone is found one base away.

The CDR3 covers 17 residues, taking in both the cysteine and the phenylalanine. The DNA shown is the 51-base CDR3, in frame from base 1. From the germline V gene, CDR1 is MGHRA and CDR2 is YSYEKL. V and J are truncated by 1 base and 3 bases respectively, leaving an intervening sequence of 16 bases. TCR CDR3 regions were amplified from genomic DNA by multiplex PCR using the deep immunoSEQ assay. Extracted genomic DNA from each cell subset was distributed evenly across all wells of several immunoSEQ 96-well plates, and each plate was treated as a replicate. Each replicate PCR for sorted subsets received about 0.2 ug genomic DNA, equal to about 30,000 T cell genomes. Purified libraries were measured with a Qubit 3.0 fluorometer, size-checked on a Bioanalyzer 2100, and measured again with the KAPA Library Quantification kit. A separate single-read 150-cycle Illumina NextSeq 550 flow cell was used to sequence each immunoSEQ 96-well plate. The published analysis was carried out like this. Because only junctional sequences without quality scores were contained in the immunoSEQ output, filtering matching that applied to full-length reads could not be performed. Sequences were annotated with PyIR, a Python wrapper for IgBLAST v1.9, and V/J genes and CDR3 were assigned using IMGT germline references. Any read was removed if the V/J assignment was weak (E-value above 1e-6), the CDR3 was missing, or the read contained stop codons, out-of-frame junctions, or ambiguous translated residues. V3J clonotypes were defined as sequences sharing the same inferred V gene, J gene, and CDR3 amino acid sequence. Percentage overlap between repertoires was calculated by dividing the number of shared unique clonotypes by the size of the smaller repertoire. Richness of each repertoire was evaluated using RTK rarefaction, the Chao1 estimator, and Recon v2.1 estimates of unobserved clonotypes. For all TCRbeta clonotypes obtained by the gDNA method from a handful of donors, generation probabilities were computed with OLGA. TCRdb mirrors the immuneACCESS table, restricted to in-frame sequences. Some clones are absent from its copies; in checked studies, under half trace to an unresolved V gene, and the reason for the others is unknown. Clone size and the V and J calls come from that table; the DNA yielded D and trimming. In this sample the table shows some 2.1 million clones, roughly 96% of which occur a single time. Of the sample, 0.1% to 0.15% falls within the top ten clones.

The donors were healthy, HIV-negative adults with no recently reported acute infections or vaccinations. Only Caucasian adults living in Nashville, Tennessee, USA were represented among the donors. CD4+ T cells were enriched by magnetic negative selection; naive cells were then positively selected on CD45RA, and the negative fraction formed the memory subset. After blood collection by leukapheresis, PBMCs were isolated using Ficoll-Histopaque density gradient centrifugation and then cryopreserved in the vapor phase of liquid nitrogen. Purity and quantity of every magnetically sorted T cell population were checked by analytical flow cytometry. From each sorted fraction, genomic DNA was isolated and quantified by UV absorbance on a Nanodrop 2000c.

Material: naive CD4+ T cells sorted from blood. In light of the paper, this sample's cell subset or site label describes: CD45RA+ positively selected. The chain joins TRBV4-1 to TRBJ2-1; a weak D assignment points to TRBD2 (6 bases agree). The TCR was taken from a man younger than 35 in good health. CDR3 sequence: CASSQASTRKGYNEQFF. The DNA sequence reads TGCGCCAGCAGCCAAGCGTCGACTAGGAAAGGCTACAATGAGCAGTTCTTC.